The 25 T cell receptor beta chains below come from one sample, sequenced in a study of blood T cell repertoires in COVID-19. Profiling relied on immunoSEQ multiplex PCR, and the TCRdb table lists in-frame clones only, not all of them. Of some 270,000 clones listed, approximately 91% were seen once; the top ten hold less than 2%. Specimen: PBMCs or T cells enriched from blood (not recorded which). The source of these receptors is a woman aged 40 to 50 who had recovered from COVID-19.

This clone was detected only once. The V gene is TRBV19, the J gene TRBJ1-5, with D hard to call. The germline V and J ends were trimmed by 2 bases and 9 bases, with 11 bases remaining between them. The germline CDR1 and CDR2 sequences are LNHDA and SQIVND (reference sequence). This CDR3 spans 13 amino acids. The CDR3 protein is CASSITPVSPQHF. The CDR3 nucleotides are TGTGCCAGTAGTATAACCCCGGTATCGCCCCAGCATTTT.

Details on this clone: Other DNA sequences in the sample encode the same CDR3. The rearrangement links TRBV2 to TRBJ1-1; D uncertain. Germline V gives CDR1 SNHLY, CDR2 FYNNEI. The CDR3 is 13 residues long. V gave up 4 bases and J gave up 1 base, with 7 bases separating them. CDR3 sequence reads: CASSGEGNTEAFF. CDR3 nucleotides: TGTGCCAGCAGTGGGGAGGGGAACACTGAAGCTTTCTTT.

J is TRBJ2-3 and V is TRBV5-1; 9 bases match TRBD2. CDR1 and CDR2 from the germline V gene are SGHRS and YFSETQ. J was trimmed by 1 base and V by 4 bases; bases with no gene match: 13. The CDR3 sequence is 18 residues long. The CDR3 bases are TGCGCCAGCAGCCCCACGGGCGGGAGGGCCGATGGCACAGATACGCAGTATTTT. Amino acids: CASSPTGGRADGTDTQYF.

The table lists this clone with a count of one. V gene TRBV3-1 (or the pseudogene TRBV3-2) combines with J gene TRBJ2-2; no definite D call. The CDR3 extends over 14 amino acids. V dropped 1 base and J dropped 2 bases, with 5 bases sitting between them. CDR1 is LGHDT, CDR2 YNNKEL, per germline (reference sequence). CDR3 bases: TGTGCCAGCAGCCAAGTTCGTAACACCGGGGAGCTGTTTTTT. Encoded protein: CASSQVRNTGELFF.

This sequence joins TRBV6-1 and TRBJ1-2; a weak D match, TRBD1 (6 bases). V was pared by 1 base and J by 2 bases, with 11 bases between. Germline lookup yields CDR1 MNHNS and CDR2 SASEGT. The length of the CDR3 is 15 residues. The CDR3 nucleotides read TGTGCCAGCAGTGAAGGATACAGGGAAAACTATGGCTACACCTTC. It codes for CASSEGYRENYGYTF.

This chain connects TRBV24-1 to TRBJ2-3; 7 bases are shared with TRBD2. The CDR3 has 16 amino acids. V gave up 2 bases and J gave up 1 base; unmatched junction bases: 5. The germline V gene has CDR1 KGHDR and CDR2 SFDVKD. This CDR3 reads CATSDSRLAGTDTQYF. The CDR3 DNA sequence: TGTGCCACCAGTGATTCCCGACTAGCAGGCACAGATACGCAGTATTTT.

The chain carries TRBV30 and TRBJ2-1, with no clear D. The CDR3 runs 14 residues. Germline V CDR1 and CDR2: GTSNPN, SVGIG (reference sequence). The V end was cut by 1 base, the J end by 4 bases, with 11 bases between. CDR3 amino acids: CAWSADPSYNEQFF. The CDR3 coding sequence is TGTGCCTGGAGTGCCGATCCGAGTTACAATGAGCAGTTCTTC.

The rearrangement joins TRBV6-5 to TRBJ1-6; 10 bases map to TRBD1. The ends lost 2 bases at V and 7 bases at J; junction bases unmatched: 5. The CDR3 totals 16 residues. Per the germline V gene, CDR1 is MNHEY and CDR2 is SVGAGI. In nucleotides, the CDR3 is TGTGCCAGCAGTTACCGAGGGACAGGGGAGAATTCACCCCTCCACTTT. Its protein product is CASSYRGTGENSPLHF.

The rearrangement uses TRBV5-5 and TRBJ2-3, with TRBD1 matching 10 bases. The V gene's germline CDR1 is SGHKS and CDR2 YYEKEE (reference sequence). The CDR3 extends over 16 amino acids. V gave up 3 bases and J gave up 4 bases; unmatched junction bases: 8. CDR3 region: CASSSRQGAYADTQYF. The DNA for the CDR3 is TGTGCCAGCAGCTCCCGACAGGGGGCGTATGCAGATACGCAGTATTTT.

This rearrangement joins TRBV19 to TRBJ2-7; weak D call: TRBD1 (5 bases). In germline, CDR1 is LNHDA, CDR2 SQIVND (reference sequence). Trimming stripped 7 bases from V and 0 bases from J, with 22 bases between. The length of the CDR3 is 17 residues. CDR3 sequence reads: CASTPGQGSSYSYEQYF. DNA of the CDR3: TGTGCCAGTACCCCCGGACAAGGCAGTTCCTACTCCTACGAGCAGTACTTC.

J is TRBJ2-2 and V is TRBV18; 9 bases are shared with TRBD2. The V and J ends lost 0 bases and 3 bases, in that order; junction bases with no gene match: 2. Germline CDR1 KGHSH, CDR2 LQKENI. The CDR3 totals 16 residues. This CDR3 reads CASSPPGGRDTGELFF. CDR3 bases: TGTGCCAGCTCACCACCGGGCGGGAGGGACACCGGGGAGCTGTTTTTT.

This clone was seen a few times. This same CDR3 is encoded by further DNA sequences in the sample. J is TRBJ1-1 and V is TRBV7-3, with 9 bases identical to TRBD1. Losses at the gene ends were 5 bases for V and 5 bases for J; bases not matched to a gene: 6. The CDR3 sequence is 14 residues long. Germline assignment: CDR1 SGHTA and CDR2 FQGTGA. The CDR3 here is CASSLGQGHTEAFF. The CDR3 nucleotides are TGTGCCAGCAGCCTGGGACAGGGTCATACTGAAGCTTTCTTT.

The rearrangement links TRBV6-2 or TRBV6-3 to TRBJ2-3; tentatively, D is TRBD2 (5 bases). From germline, CDR1 is MNHEY and CDR2 SVGEGT. With 4 bases removed from V and 1 base from J, the gap between germline ends came to 9 bases. The CDR3 runs 14 residues. CDR3 sequence (DNA): TGTGCCAGCAGTTTCACTAGGGGCACAGATACGCAGTATTTT. Its translation is CASSFTRGTDTQYF.

The chain carries TRBV29-1 and TRBJ1-2; no clear D gene. V was shortened by 1 base and J by 6 bases, with 6 bases between the two germline ends. Germline CDR1 reads SQVTM; CDR2 reads ANQGSEA. The CDR3 has 11 residues. The CDR3 is CSVEGADGYTF. CDR3 bases: TGCAGCGTTGAAGGAGCGGATGGCTACACCTTC.

The rearrangement uses TRBV29-1 and TRBJ2-1; 12 nucleotides match TRBD2. There are 14 residues in the CDR3. Trimming at V came to 3 bases and at J to 9 bases, leaving 6 bases not matched to a gene. Germline V lookup: CDR1 SQVTM, CDR2 ANQGSEA. This chain's CDR3 is CSVEPSGGAAEQFF. CDR3 nucleotides: TGCAGCGTTGAGCCTAGCGGGGGGGCAGCTGAGCAGTTCTTC.

This clone turned up a few times. The chain is built from TRBV29-1 and TRBJ2-5; TRBD2 matches at 8 bases. Looked up from germline, CDR1 is SQVTM and CDR2 is ANQGSEA. This CDR3 region has 15 residues. Unmatched junction bases numbered 12, after V lost 4 bases and J lost 5 bases. CDR3: CSVALSGGRGETQYF. CDR3 DNA: TGCAGCGTTGCGCTTTCGGGAGGGAGAGGGGAGACCCAGTACTTC.

A few counts support this clone. The chain uses TRBV6-5 and TRBJ1-6; 7 nucleotides agree with TRBD1. CDR3 size: 15 residues. V lost 5 bases to trimming and J lost 8 bases; unmatched junction nucleotides: 9. Germline assignment: CDR1 MNHEY and CDR2 SVGAGI. DNA of the CDR3: TGTGCCAGCAGTAACCCGACAGGGTTTTATTCACCCCTCCACTTT. This gives the protein CASSNPTGFYSPLHF.

This chain uses TRBV7-2 with TRBJ2-5; 7 bases map to TRBD2. Germline V gene lookup returns CDR1 SGHTA and CDR2 FQGNSA. The J segment lost 5 bases and the V segment lost 5 bases, leaving 14 bases of the junction unmatched. CDR3 length: 16 amino acids. The CDR3 protein is CASSRQLRASGETQYF. The CDR3 nucleotides read TGTGCCAGCAGCCGTCAATTACGGGCTAGCGGTGAGACCCAGTACTTC.

This chain connects TRBV3-1 (or the pseudogene TRBV3-2) to TRBJ2-4, with 7 nucleotides matching TRBD2. CDR1 and CDR2 (germline): LGHDT, YNNKEL (reference sequence). This CDR3 region has 15 residues. The J segment lost 5 bases and the V segment lost 4 bases, leaving 8 bases of the junction unmatched. The CDR3 loop is CASSLGRRSQNIQYF. The CDR3 bases are TGTGCCAGCAGCCTCGGGAGGAGGTCCCAAAACATTCAGTACTTC.

This rearrangement joins TRBV6-5 to TRBJ2-6, with 7 bases aligning to TRBD1. This CDR3 has 15 residues. Germline CDR1 reads MNHEY; CDR2 reads SVGAGI. The J segment lost 2 bases and the V segment lost 7 bases, leaving 5 bases of the junction unmatched. CDR3 DNA sequence: TGTGCCAGCATTCCCGACAGGGCTGGGGCCAACGTCCTGACTTTC. This gives the protein CASIPDRAGANVLTF.

J is TRBJ2-3 and V is TRBV30; D possibly corresponds to TRBD2 (7 bases). V lost 1 base and J 5 bases, leaving 13 bases between the germline ends. The CDR3 contains 14 residues. CDR1 is GTSNPN and CDR2 is SVGIG in the germline V gene (reference sequence). CDR3: CAWSAGGGEDTQYF. In nucleotides, the CDR3 is TGTGCCTGGAGTGCTGGGGGGGGCGAAGATACGCAGTATTTT.

This clone appeared a few times. The chain recombines TRBV18 with TRBJ2-2; 8 nucleotides line up with TRBD2. The ends lost 5 bases at V and 10 bases at J; junction bases unmatched: 9. Looked up from germline, CDR1 is KGHSH and CDR2 is LQKENI. The CDR3 runs 14 residues. CDR3 DNA: TGTGCCAGCTCATCCCTCTGGCGGGAGGAGGAGCTGTTTTTT. This codes for CASSSLWREEELFF. The complete variable domain, with remaining parts taken from reference TRBV18 and TRBJ2-2, reads NAGVMQNPRHLVRRRGQEARLRCSPMKGHSHVYWYRQLPEEGLKFMVYLQKENIIDESGMPKERFSAEFPKEGPSILRIQQVVRGDSAAYFCASSSLWREEELFFGEGSRLTVL.

The chain has TRBV28 and TRBJ1-2; tentatively, D is TRBD1 (6 bases). V gave up 4 bases and J gave up 2 bases, with 8 bases separating them. CDR3 length: 13 amino acids. CDR1 and CDR2 (germline): MDHEN, SYDVKM. The CDR3 loop is CASSSGQNYGYTF. CDR3 in DNA: TGTGCCAGCAGTTCGGGACAAAACTATGGCTACACCTTC.

The chain uses TRBV7-8 and TRBJ1-2; TRBD1 matches at 11 bases. Per the germline V gene, CDR1 is SGHVS and CDR2 is FQNEAQ. The CDR3 extends over 15 amino acids. Trimming at V came to 1 base and at J to 8 bases, leaving 6 bases not matched to a gene. In DNA form, the CDR3 reads TGTGCCAGCAGCTTAGTTGGACAGGGGGCGGGAGGCTACACCTTC. Its translation is CASSLVGQGAGGYTF.

The gene calls are TRBV5-4 and TRBJ1-1; TRBD1 matches at 7 bases. Germline CDR1 SGHNT, CDR2 YYREEE (reference sequence). V gave up 4 bases and J gave up 0 bases; unmatched junction bases: 6. The CDR3 totals 15 residues. The CDR3 here is CASSGEGALNTEAFF. The DNA for the CDR3 is TGTGCCAGCAGCGGCGAGGGGGCCTTGAACACTGAAGCTTTCTTT.